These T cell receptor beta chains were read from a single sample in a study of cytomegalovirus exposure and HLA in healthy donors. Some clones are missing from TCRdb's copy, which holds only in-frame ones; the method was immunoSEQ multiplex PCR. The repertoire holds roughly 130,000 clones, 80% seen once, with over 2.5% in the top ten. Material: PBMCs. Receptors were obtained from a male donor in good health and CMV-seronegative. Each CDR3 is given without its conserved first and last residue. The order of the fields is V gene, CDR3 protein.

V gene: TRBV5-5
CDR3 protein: ASSLASNQPQH

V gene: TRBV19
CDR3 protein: ASSIGQGRDEQF

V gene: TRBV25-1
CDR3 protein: ASSGNGVGYT

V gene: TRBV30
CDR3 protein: AWSEGQEPGTQY

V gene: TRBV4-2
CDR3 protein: ASSQERRGNTDTQY

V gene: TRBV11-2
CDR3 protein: ASSLPGQGSYEQY

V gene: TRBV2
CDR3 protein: ASSDLTGGPQETQY

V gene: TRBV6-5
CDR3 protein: ASSAGQGLYEQY

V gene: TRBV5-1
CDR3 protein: ASSLSGGARSDTQY

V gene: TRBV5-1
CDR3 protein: ASKGELFYEQY

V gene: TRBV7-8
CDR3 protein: ASSSLGGLDNEQF

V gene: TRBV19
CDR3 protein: ASRVWGDNTEAF

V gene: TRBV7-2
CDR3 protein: ASSLDRGSYEQY

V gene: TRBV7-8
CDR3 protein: ASRLRDRDVEQY

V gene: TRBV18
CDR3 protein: ASSPKNTEAF

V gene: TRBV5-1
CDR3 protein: ASSPGQLSSPLH

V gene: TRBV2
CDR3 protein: ASSLSGTGIQPQH

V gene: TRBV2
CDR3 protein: ASSETPRDRVEAF